This T cell receptor beta chain was sequenced for a study of tumor and adjacent non-tumor tissue in lung cancer. Background on the study: The patients, around 11 men and a few women, were roughly 30 to 80 with stage I to III disease. General study findings and limits: Normal lung showed higher cumulative top 100 clone frequency than tumor. Patients with more diverse tumor TCRs had worse survival.

The library came from three nested PCR rounds adapted from ARM-PCR protocols. TCRdb analysed the multiplex PCR reads with MiXCR anew, one entry per CDR3 protein. Among over 130,000 distinct CDR3 sequences listed, roughly 70% were seen once. CDR1 and CDR2 (germline): SQVTM, ANQGSEA. Trimming took off 7 bases at V and 7 bases at J, with 8 bases between the two ends. The CDR3 spans 10 residues. This clonotype was detected only a few times. Its target is unknown. No cell sorting was done before RNA was extracted from the tissue. The sample consisted of lung tumor tissue. This clonotype originated in a man between 60 and 75 years old with small cell lung cancer. The chain is built from TRBV29-1 and TRBJ2-1; D possibly corresponds to TRBD2 (6 bases). CDR3 amino acids: CSAGSNEQFF. The CDR3 DNA follows: TGCAGCGCCGGGAGTAATGAGCAGTTCTTC.